This T cell receptor (beta chain) was profiled in a study of CD8 T cells in Susac syndrome. An input of about 0.45 to 1 ug of RNA was subjected to reverse transcription using random hexamers. Multiplex immunoSEQ PCR targeted 54 Vbeta and 13 Jbeta TCR beta segments. Each CDR3 protein gets one entry after TCRdb re-called the immunoSEQ multiplex PCR reads with MiXCR. The sample holds about 120,000 distinct CDR3 sequences; just under 95% are singletons and the top ten take around 0.085%. Sequencing of TCR beta was performed on blood CD8+ T cells and on blood CD4+ T cells. Treatment-naive patients with stable or active relapsing-remitting disease were the multiple sclerosis controls. Negative isolation was used for CD8+ and CD4+ T cells and FACS enrichment for TEMRA cells. CDR1 MNHNS and CDR2 SASEGT come from the germline V gene. V gave up 2 bases and J gave up 4 bases, with 11 bases separating them. This CDR3 spans 14 amino acids.

What was sequenced was CD4+ T cells from PBMCs. V is TRBV6-1 and J is TRBJ1-2; D is perhaps TRBD1 (5 bases). The sequence was obtained from a human donor with multiple sclerosis. CDR3 nucleotides: TGTGCCAGCAGTGAAACCGGGGGGATCTATGGCTACACCTTC. Translating it yields CASSETGGIYGYTF.